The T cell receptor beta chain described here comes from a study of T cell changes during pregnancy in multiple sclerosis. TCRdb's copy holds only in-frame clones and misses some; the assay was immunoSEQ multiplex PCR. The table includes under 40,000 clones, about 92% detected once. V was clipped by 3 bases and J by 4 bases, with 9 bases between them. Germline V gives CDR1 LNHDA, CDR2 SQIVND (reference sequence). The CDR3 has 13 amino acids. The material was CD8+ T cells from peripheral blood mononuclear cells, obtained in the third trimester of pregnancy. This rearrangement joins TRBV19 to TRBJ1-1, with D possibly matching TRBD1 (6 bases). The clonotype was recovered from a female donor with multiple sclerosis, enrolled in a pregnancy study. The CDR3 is CASSMRGSTEAFF. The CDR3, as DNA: TGTGCCAGTAGTATGAGGGGGTCCACTGAAGCTTTCTTT.